The 6 T cell receptor beta chains given below trace back to one sample, sequenced in a study of human T cells and chemical hapten exposure. MiXCR was run by TCRdb on the RACE reads, yielding one entry per CDR3 protein. Of some 110,000 distinct CDR3 sequences in the sample, less than 15% were seen once. Time point described: pre-sensitization, week 0. The sample's treatment: therapeutic diphenylcyclopropenone sensitization with weekly scalp DPC. Sequencing was performed on whole blood, taken in connection with sensitization to the hapten diphenylcyclopropenone (DPC). The receptors come from a woman in her fifties or sixties with alopecia areata. Some clones in this sample may be carry-over from other donors' samples.

The V gene is TRBV7-9, the J gene TRBJ1-4; D gene uncertain. V was clipped by 0 bases and J by 6 bases, with 8 bases between them. This CDR3 has 14 residues. Looked up from germline, CDR1 is SEHNR and CDR2 is FQNEAQ (reference sequence). The CDR3 sequence is CASSLAPRDEKLFF. The CDR3 nucleotides read TGTGCCAGCAGCTTAGCCCCCCGGGATGAAAAACTGTTTTTT. Together with reference TRBV7-9 and TRBJ1-4, the CDR3 gives the full variable domain: DTGVSQNPRHKITKRGQNVTFRCDPISEHNRLYWYRQTLGQGPEFLTYFQNEAQLEKSRLLSDRFSAERPKGSFSTLEIQRTEQGDSAMYLCASSLAPRDEKLFFGSGTQLSVL.

The chain is built from TRBV27 and TRBJ1-2; D unclear. CDR1 MNHEY and CDR2 SMNVEV come from the germline V gene (reference sequence). V lost 3 bases to trimming and J lost 5 bases, with 10 bases between them. The CDR3 runs to 13 residues. CDR3 in DNA: TGTGCCAGCAGTTTTCGCGTGGAGTATGGCTACACCTTC. Protein sequence: CASSFRVEYGYTF.

V usage is TRBV20-1 and J usage is TRBJ2-7, with a weak D call TRBD1 (5 bases). V gave up 5 bases and J gave up 3 bases, with 8 bases separating them. The CDR3 is 11 residues long. Germline V gene lookup returns CDR1 DFQATT and CDR2 SNEGSKA (reference sequence). As DNA, the CDR3 is TGCAGTGCTCCCGACAGCTACGAGCAGTACTTC. Translating gives CSAPDSYEQYF.

The chain combines TRBV7-2 with TRBJ1-5, with 9 bases matching TRBD1. CDR1 SGHTA and CDR2 FQGNSA come from the germline V gene. With V trimmed by 1 base and J by 6 bases, 16 bases remained unmatched. The CDR3 consists of 19 residues. The CDR3 coding sequence is TGTGCCAGCAGCTTAGGGTTAGTACAGGGGGCGATACGGGGTCAGCCCCAGCATTTT. The encoded protein is CASSLGLVQGAIRGQPQHF. Full variable domain (remainder filled in from reference TRBV7-2 and TRBJ1-5): GAGVSQSPSNKVTEKGKDVELRCDPISGHTALYWYRQSLGQGLEFLIYFQGNSAPDKSGLPSDRFSAERTGGSVSTLTIQRTQQEDSAVYLCASSLGLVQGAIRGQPQHFGDGTRLSIL.

This clonotype was seen more than once but under ten times. The rearrangement joins TRBV18 to TRBJ1-4, with D uncertain. The CDR3 covers 11 residues. CDR1 is KGHSH, CDR2 LQKENI, per germline. The chain's CDR3 is CAAGQEHELFF. CDR3 in DNA: TGTGCTGCGGGCCAAGAACACGAACTGTTTTTT.

With respect to this clonotype: Relative to the germline gene, one junction end is altered; a read error may explain this. The genes are TRBV6-5 and TRBJ2-2; D may be TRBD1 (6 bases). CDR1 and CDR2 from the germline V gene are MNHEY and SVGAGI. This CDR3 spans 16 amino acids. CDR3 loop: CVSRLAGTPLTGELFF. The CDR3 DNA follows: TGTGTCAGCAGATTAGCCGGGACACCTCTCACCGGGGAGCTGTTTTTT.